This T cell receptor (beta chain) was obtained from a study of T cell changes during pregnancy in multiple sclerosis. With 4 bases clipped from V and 4 bases from J, the junction kept 6 bases outside the gene matches. There are 15 residues in the CDR3. Germline V CDR1 and CDR2: SGDLS, YYNGEE. Sequencing used immunoSEQ multiplex PCR; TCRdb keeps in-frame clones, though not all of them. This table has roughly 38,000 clones, approximately 92% appearing once. Sample: CD8+ T cells from peripheral blood mononuclear cells, taken before pregnancy. The chain recombines TRBV9 with TRBJ2-4; 9 bases are a match to TRBD2. The TCR sequence derives from a female donor with multiple sclerosis, enrolled in a pregnancy study. The CDR3 sequence is CASSSAGGEKNIQYF. CDR3 DNA sequence: TGTGCCAGCAGCTCTGCGGGGGGGGAGAAAAACATTCAGTACTTC.